The sequence of this TCR beta chain was determined in a study of cytomegalovirus exposure and HLA in healthy donors. V dropped 0 bases and J dropped 5 bases, with 11 bases sitting between them. This CDR3 has 15 amino acids. CDR1 is SGHNT, CDR2 YYREEE, per germline (reference sequence). PCR amplification relied on 60 Vbeta primers (plus 13 Jbeta primers). In the original workflow: Unique TCR beta chains totaled some 81 million in a later count, with around 12 million of them shared. The assay was immunoSEQ multiplex PCR, and TCRdb's table has in-frame clones only and misses some. That table gives V, J and clone size, and the DNA gave D and trimming. In the table there are 150,000 to 200,000 clones, around 80% of which are singletons. On this clone itself: Antigen specificity is unknown.

Study results and limitations: Trimming of TCR beta V- and J-genes showed a link, identified in a later analysis, to a missense DCLRE1C variant. The productive fraction for most TCR beta V segments was about 90% or about 30% in an earlier analysis.

Material: PBMCs. The sequence was obtained from a woman aged 30 to 39 in good health and CMV-seropositive. The chain has TRBV5-4 and TRBJ1-4; maybe TRBD1 (5 bases). The CDR3 coding sequence is TGTGCCAGCAGCTTGGATACGGCAGGGAATGAAAAACTGTTTTTT. Protein: CASSLDTAGNEKLFF. Full variable domain (remainder filled in from reference TRBV5-4 and TRBJ1-4): ETGVTQSPTHLIKTRGQQVTLRCSSQSGHNTVSWYQQALGQGPQFIFQYYREEENGRGNFPPRFSGLQFPNYSSELNVNALELDDSALYLCASSLDTAGNEKLFFGSGTQLSVL.